This paragraph reports one T cell receptor (beta chain). Its antigen is not identified. The data stem from a study of cytomegalovirus exposure and HLA in healthy donors. Findings of the study overall: A prior analysis recorded that most TCR beta V segments were productive about 87% or about 30% of the time.

Primers for the PCR totalled 60 Vbeta and 13 Jbeta. Profiled with immunoSEQ multiplex PCR; TCRdb holds only in-frame clones, not every one. This repertoire shows some 130,000 clones, 75% to 85% found once; its top ten account for approximately 8.1%. The sequence came from a woman aged 50 to 60 in good health and CMV-seropositive. Sequenced input: PBMCs.

The chain's CDR3 is CASSQGWTDLYDNEQFF. CDR3 nucleotide sequence: TGCGCCAGCAGCCAAGGGTGGACAGACCTTTATGACAATGAGCAGTTCTTC. The chain is built from TRBV4-3 and TRBJ2-1, with D possibly matching TRBD1 (6 bases). Germline assignment: CDR1 LGHNA and CDR2 YSLEER. V lost 1 base and J lost 5, with 18 bases in between. The CDR3 extends over 17 amino acids.